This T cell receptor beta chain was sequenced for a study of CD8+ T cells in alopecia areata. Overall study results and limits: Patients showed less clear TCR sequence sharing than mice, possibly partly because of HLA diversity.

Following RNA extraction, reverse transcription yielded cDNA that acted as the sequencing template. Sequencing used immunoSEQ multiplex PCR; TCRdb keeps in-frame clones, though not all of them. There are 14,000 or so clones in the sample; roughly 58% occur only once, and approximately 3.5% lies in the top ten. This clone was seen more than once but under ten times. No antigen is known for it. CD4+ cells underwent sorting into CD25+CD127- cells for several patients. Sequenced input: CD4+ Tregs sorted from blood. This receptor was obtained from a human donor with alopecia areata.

CDR3 sequence: CASSYAGNGYTF. The CDR3, as DNA: TGTGCCAGCAGTTACGCGGGGAACGGCTACACCTTC. The J gene is TRBJ1-2, the V gene TRBV6-5; D is unclear. The germline V gene encodes CDR1 MNHEY and CDR2 SVGAGI. This CDR3 is built from 12 residues. V lost 2 bases and J lost 8, with 9 bases in between.